One and the same sample provided the 20 T cell receptor beta chains below, sequenced in a study of CD8 T cells in Susac syndrome. The RNA, roughly 0.45 to 1 ug, was put through reverse transcription using random hexamers. TCRdb itself ran the immunoSEQ multiplex PCR reads through MiXCR, one entry per CDR3 protein. The repertoire holds 150,000 to 200,000 distinct CDR3 sequences, with around 96% as singletons. Sequenced sample: CD4+ T cells from PBMCs. The receptors were gathered from a human donor with multiple sclerosis.

The chain couples TRBV19 to TRBJ2-7; D not certain. The V gene's germline CDR1 is LNHDA and CDR2 SQIVND (reference sequence). V was clipped by 3 bases and J by 2 bases, with 14 bases between them. CDR3 length: 15 residues. The CDR3, as DNA: TGTGCCAGTAGTATCAACAACCGATCACCCTACGAGCAGTACTTC. It codes for CASSINNRSPYEQYF.

This clonotype has only one observation. This chain links TRBV20-1 with TRBJ1-6; D remains ambiguous. The germline V and J ends were trimmed by 3 bases and 7 bases, with 10 bases remaining between them. Germline loops: CDR1 DFQATT, CDR2 SNEGSKA (reference sequence). The CDR3 is 13 amino acids. The CDR3 loop reads CSARAVLNSPLHF. CDR3 DNA sequence: TGCAGTGCTAGGGCAGTACTAAATTCACCCCTCCACTTT.

The chain links TRBV20-1 to TRBJ2-3; D perhaps matches TRBD1 (6 bases). CDR1 and CDR2 from the germline V gene are DFQATT and SNEGSKA (reference sequence). The CDR3 spans 12 residues. V dropped 7 bases and J dropped 2 bases, with 10 bases sitting between them. The CDR3 here is CSGGGSTDTQYF. The CDR3 bases are TGCAGTGGTGGGGGCTCCACAGATACGCAGTATTTT.

V is TRBV9 and J is TRBJ1-2; D gene ambiguous. The CDR3 contains 13 residues. Germline assignment: CDR1 SGDLS and CDR2 YYNGEE. Trimming took 0 bases from V and 5 from J, leaving 8 bases between them. The DNA for the CDR3 is TGTGCCAGCAGCGTAGGGATCACTTATGGCTACACCTTC. Protein sequence: CASSVGITYGYTF.

This rearrangement joins TRBV29-1 to TRBJ1-1; tentative D call: TRBD1 (5 bases). This CDR3 comprises 15 residues. Trimming took 6 bases from V and 0 from J, leaving 17 bases between them. Germline V gene sequence: CDR1 SQVTM, CDR2 ANQGSEA. The DNA of the CDR3 is TGCAGCGTCTCTCTCGGGTGGGGGATGAACACTGAAGCTTTCTTT. The encoded protein is CSVSLGWGMNTEAFF.

The chain couples TRBV20-1 to TRBJ2-3, with D hard to call. V was pared by 3 bases and J by 2 bases, with 9 bases between. CDR1 is DFQATT, CDR2 SNEGSKA, per germline (reference sequence). The CDR3 extends over 13 amino acids. The CDR3 region has the DNA TGCAGTGCTAGTTTGCGAACCACAGATACGCAGTATTTT. This codes for CSASLRTTDTQYF.

The chain links TRBV20-1 to TRBJ2-3; D gene unclear. The V gene's germline CDR1 is DFQATT and CDR2 SNEGSKA (reference sequence). This CDR3 comprises 11 residues. Trimming removed 4 bases at V and 2 bases at J, with 4 bases between. The CDR3 loop reads CSATSTDTQYF. DNA for the CDR3: TGCAGTGCTACTTCCACAGATACGCAGTATTTT.

Points on this clonotype: Relative to the germline gene, one junction end is altered; a read error may explain this. The chain recombines TRBV7-7 with TRBJ2-7; 8 bases are a match to TRBD1. This CDR3 comprises 16 residues. Germline CDR1 and CDR2: SSHAT and FNYEAQ (reference sequence). CDR3 sequence (DNA): TGTGCTAGCAACTACCCCTCGGCGACAGGGGTCTACGAGCAGTACTTC. It specifies CASNYPSATGVYEQYF.

The CDR3 sequence: CASALGFTGETQYF. The DNA of the CDR3 is TGTGCCAGTGCATTAGGGTTTACTGGGGAGACCCAGTACTTC. The chain employs TRBV27 and TRBJ2-5; D gene ambiguous. In germline, CDR1 is MNHEY, CDR2 SMNVEV (reference sequence). The length of the CDR3 is 14 residues. The V end was cut by 9 bases, the J end by 5 bases, with 19 bases between.

This chain links TRBV4-1 with TRBJ1-2; TRBD1 agrees at 7 bases. V dropped 8 bases and J dropped 7; count of bases not matched to a gene: 10. The CDR3 has 13 amino acids. CDR1 is MGHRA and CDR2 is YSYEKL in the germline V gene. This chain's CDR3 is CASGTAGVRGYTF. The DNA for the CDR3 is TGCGCCAGCGGGACAGCGGGGGTGCGTGGCTACACCTTC.

V usage is TRBV20-1 and J usage is TRBJ1-2; no definite D call. The CDR3 has 13 amino acids. Germline values: CDR1 DFQATT, CDR2 SNEGSKA (reference sequence). V shed 3 bases and J shed 2 bases, with 10 bases lying between them. CDR3 in amino acids: CSASAASNYGYTF. In nucleotides, the CDR3 is TGCAGTGCTAGCGCAGCCTCCAACTATGGCTACACCTTC.

The chain combines TRBV19 with TRBJ1-5; no definite D call. CDR3 length: 12 amino acids. Germline loops: CDR1 LNHDA, CDR2 SQIVND (reference sequence). Trimming pared 5 bases from V and 6 bases from J, leaving 8 bases between. This CDR3 reads CASSQEFQPQHF. The DNA of the CDR3 is TGTGCCAGTAGTCAAGAATTTCAGCCCCAGCATTTT.

The chain has TRBV20-1 and TRBJ2-1; perhaps TRBD2 as D (6 bases). The germline CDR1 and CDR2 sequences are DFQATT and SNEGSKA (reference sequence). The germline V and J ends were trimmed by 0 bases and 2 bases, with 11 bases remaining between them. CDR3 length equals 15 residues. The CDR3 loop reads CSARDLRGPYNEQFF. CDR3 DNA sequence: TGCAGTGCTAGAGATTTGCGGGGCCCCTACAATGAGCAGTTCTTC.

The chain recombines TRBV6-5 with TRBJ2-3; TRBD2 might be the D (5 bases). V gave up 5 bases and J gave up 7 bases, with 13 bases separating them. The CDR3 is 13 amino acids. Germline V gives CDR1 MNHEY, CDR2 SVGAGI. The CDR3 nucleotides are TGTGCCAGCAGTCCTTTTCACGGGAATACGCAGTATTTT. Its protein is CASSPFHGNTQYF.

The chain joins TRBV20-1 to TRBJ2-3; tentatively, D is TRBD2 (5 bases). The V gene's germline CDR1 is DFQATT and CDR2 SNEGSKA (reference sequence). CDR3 size: 15 residues. V lost 2 bases and J 0 bases, leaving 12 bases between the germline ends. As DNA, the CDR3 is TGCAGTGCTAGATCCCCTAGCCGTAGCACAGATACGCAGTATTTT. Protein product: CSARSPSRSTDTQYF.

This rearrangement joins TRBV27 to TRBJ2-7; D is perhaps TRBD1 or TRBD2 (5 bases each). The germline CDR1 and CDR2 sequences are MNHEY and SMNVEV (reference sequence). Trimming removed 4 bases at V and 6 bases at J, with 16 bases between. This CDR3 spans 14 amino acids. In nucleotides, the CDR3 is TGTGCCAGCAGTTGGGGCGTGTGGAGCGGCGAGCAGTACTTC. It is translated as CASSWGVWSGEQYF.

The rearrangement links TRBV30 to TRBJ1-2, with TRBD1 identical over 10 bases. Trimming cost V 1 base and J 8 bases; bases outside gene matches: 4. The CDR3 is 13 amino acids. Germline V gene data show CDR1 as GTSNPN and CDR2 as SVGIG (reference sequence). Here the CDR3 reads CAWSGQGALGYTF. The CDR3 bases are TGTGCCTGGAGTGGACAGGGGGCGCTCGGCTACACCTTC.

The chain carries TRBV10-3 and TRBJ2-1, with 7 bases identical to TRBD1. Trimming took 10 bases from V and 2 from J; bases not matched to a gene: 5. The germline CDR1 and CDR2 sequences are ENHRY and SYGVKD. The CDR3 consists of 13 residues. CDR3 protein: CATRQGPYNEQFF. The DNA of the CDR3 is TGTGCCACACGACAGGGACCCTACAATGAGCAGTTCTTC.

V usage is TRBV7-2 and J usage is TRBJ2-5, with D possibly matching TRBD2 (5 bases). Germline lookup yields CDR1 SGHTA and CDR2 FQGNSA. CDR3 size: 15 residues. With 2 bases removed from V and 4 bases from J, the gap between germline ends came to 14 bases. CDR3 DNA: TGTGCCAGCAGCTTAAATACGCTAGAGGGAGAGACCCAGTACTTC. This encodes CASSLNTLEGETQYF.

V gene TRBV29-1 combines with J gene TRBJ1-2, with 7 bases fitting TRBD1. After removal of 6 bases from V and 4 bases from J, the junction contained 11 bases not matched to a gene. This CDR3 is built from 14 residues. CDR1 SQVTM and CDR2 ANQGSEA come from the germline V gene. CDR3 bases: TGCAGCGTACAAGGACAGGCCCTATCCTATGGCTACACCTTC. Amino acid sequence: CSVQGQALSYGYTF.